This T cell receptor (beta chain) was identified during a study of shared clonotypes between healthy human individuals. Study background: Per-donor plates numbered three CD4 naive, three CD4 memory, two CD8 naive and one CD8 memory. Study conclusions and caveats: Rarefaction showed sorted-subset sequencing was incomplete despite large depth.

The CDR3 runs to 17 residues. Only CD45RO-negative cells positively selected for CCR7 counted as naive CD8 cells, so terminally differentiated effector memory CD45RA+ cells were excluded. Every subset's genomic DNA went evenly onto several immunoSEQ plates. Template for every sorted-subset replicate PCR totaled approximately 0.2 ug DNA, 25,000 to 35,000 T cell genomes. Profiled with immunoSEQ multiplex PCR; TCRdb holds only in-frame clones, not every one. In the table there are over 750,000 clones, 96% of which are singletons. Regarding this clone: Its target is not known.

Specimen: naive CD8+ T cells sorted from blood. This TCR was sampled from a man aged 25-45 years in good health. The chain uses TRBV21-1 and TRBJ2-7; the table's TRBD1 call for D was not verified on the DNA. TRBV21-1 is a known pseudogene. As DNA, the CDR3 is TGTGCCAGCAGCCCCAGCGCGGCGACAGGGGGGAAGTACGAGCAGTACTTC. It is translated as CASSPSAATGGKYEQYF.